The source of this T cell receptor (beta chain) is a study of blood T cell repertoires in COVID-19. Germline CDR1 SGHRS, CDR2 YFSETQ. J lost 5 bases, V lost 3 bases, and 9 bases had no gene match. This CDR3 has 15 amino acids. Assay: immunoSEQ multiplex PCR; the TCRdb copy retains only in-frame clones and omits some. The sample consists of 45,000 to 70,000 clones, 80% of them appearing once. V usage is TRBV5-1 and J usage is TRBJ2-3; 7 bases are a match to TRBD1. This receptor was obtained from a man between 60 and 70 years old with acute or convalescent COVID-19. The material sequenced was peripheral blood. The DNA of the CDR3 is TGCGCCAGCAGCTCTCCGGCACAGGGGATAGATACGCAGTATTTT. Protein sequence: CASSSPAQGIDTQYF.